This TCR beta chain is drawn from a study of identical twins. Healthy Caucasians supplied all donations. This clonotype was observed a handful of times. The antigen remains undetermined. TCRdb fed the 5' RACE reads into MiXCR, producing one record per CDR3 protein. This sample has 500,000 or so distinct CDR3 sequences; around an eighth occur once, and the top ten carry approximately 1%. The CDR3 contains 15 residues. CDR1 is DFQATT, CDR2 SNEGSKA, per germline (reference sequence). V lost 0 bases and J lost 4; bases outside the gene matches: 6. Study findings and constraints: Weaker excess sharing between twins was seen in beta out-of-frame sequences. Memory repertoires showed no such pattern, whereas abundant cord blood beta clonotypes carried fewer insertions.

This sample also belongs to another study, concerning yellow fever vaccine responses in identical twins.

The receptor was derived from a young woman in good health. The rearrangement joins TRBV20-1 to TRBJ2-3; 8 bases align to TRBD1. The sample consisted of CD4+ T cells sorted from blood. The CDR3 nucleotides are TGCAGTGCTAGAGATCCAGGGGGCTCGGCAGATACGCAGTATTTT. Amino acids: CSARDPGGSADTQYF.